The clone carrying this TCR beta chain was recorded many times. Its antigen is not known. CDR1 is WSHSY and CDR2 is SAAADI in the germline V gene. This CDR3 has 17 amino acids. Losses at the gene ends were 3 bases for V and 5 bases for J; bases not matched to a gene: 9. The data are from a study of blood T cells in healthy people across ages. Notes on the study in general: Estimates of total diversity, which came from one million sequenced T cells, were considered to be underestimates. Versus aged donors, long-lived donors had higher diversity and more naive CD4+ cells.

A minimum of 6 micrograms of total RNA was extracted per sample. With a J-beta primer mix and a sample-barcoded 5' primer, a second PCR ran about 7 to 11 cycles. No fewer than 2.5 million CDR3-containing paired-end reads came from each sample. TCRdb fed the 5' RACE reads into MiXCR, producing one record per CDR3 protein. This sample has 550,000 to 650,000 distinct CDR3 sequences, with approximately 30% found just once. The rearrangement uses TRBV10-2 and TRBJ2-1; TRBD2 matches 11 bases. The sequence came from a woman older than 75 in good health. Sequenced material: blood. The CDR3 loop reads CASSEAASGGRNNEQFF. CDR3 bases: TGCGCCAGCAGTGAAGCGGCTAGCGGGGGGCGGAACAATGAGCAGTTCTTC.